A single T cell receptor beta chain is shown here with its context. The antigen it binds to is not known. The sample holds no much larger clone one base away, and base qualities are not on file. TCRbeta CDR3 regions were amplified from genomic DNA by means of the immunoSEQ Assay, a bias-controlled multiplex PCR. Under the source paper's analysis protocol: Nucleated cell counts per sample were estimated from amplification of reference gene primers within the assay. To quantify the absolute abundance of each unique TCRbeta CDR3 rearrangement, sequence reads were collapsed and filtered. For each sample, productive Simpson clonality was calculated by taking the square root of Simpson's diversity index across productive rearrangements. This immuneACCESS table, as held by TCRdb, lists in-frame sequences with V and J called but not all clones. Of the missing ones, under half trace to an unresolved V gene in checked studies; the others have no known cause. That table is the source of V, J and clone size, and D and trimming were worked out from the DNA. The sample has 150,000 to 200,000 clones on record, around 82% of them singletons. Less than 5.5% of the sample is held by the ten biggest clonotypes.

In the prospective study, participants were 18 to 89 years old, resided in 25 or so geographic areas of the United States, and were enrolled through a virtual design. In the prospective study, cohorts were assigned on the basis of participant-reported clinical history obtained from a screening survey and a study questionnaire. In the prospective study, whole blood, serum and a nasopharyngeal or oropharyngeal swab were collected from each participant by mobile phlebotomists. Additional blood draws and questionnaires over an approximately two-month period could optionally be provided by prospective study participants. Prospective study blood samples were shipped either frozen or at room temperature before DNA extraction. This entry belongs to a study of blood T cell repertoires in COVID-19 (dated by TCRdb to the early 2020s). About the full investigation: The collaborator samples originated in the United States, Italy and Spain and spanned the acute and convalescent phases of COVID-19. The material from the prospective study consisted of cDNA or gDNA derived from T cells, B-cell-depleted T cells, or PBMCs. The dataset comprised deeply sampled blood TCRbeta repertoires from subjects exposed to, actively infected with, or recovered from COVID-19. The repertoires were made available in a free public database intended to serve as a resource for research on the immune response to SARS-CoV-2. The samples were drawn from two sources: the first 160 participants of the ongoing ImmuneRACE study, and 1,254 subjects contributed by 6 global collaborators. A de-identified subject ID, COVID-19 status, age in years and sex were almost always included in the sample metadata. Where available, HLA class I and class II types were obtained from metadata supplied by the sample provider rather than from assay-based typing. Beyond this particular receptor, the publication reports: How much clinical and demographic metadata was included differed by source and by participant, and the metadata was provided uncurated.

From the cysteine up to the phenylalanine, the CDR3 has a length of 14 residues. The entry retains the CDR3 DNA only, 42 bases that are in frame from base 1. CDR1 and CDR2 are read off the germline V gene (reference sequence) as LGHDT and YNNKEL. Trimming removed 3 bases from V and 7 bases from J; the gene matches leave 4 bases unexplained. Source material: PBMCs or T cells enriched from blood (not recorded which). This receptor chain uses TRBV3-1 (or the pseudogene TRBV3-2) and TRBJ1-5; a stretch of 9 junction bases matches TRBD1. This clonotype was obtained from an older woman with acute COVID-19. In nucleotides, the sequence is TGTGCCAGCAGCCACACAGGGGGCGGGCAGCCCCAGCATTTT. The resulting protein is CASSHTGGGQPQHF.